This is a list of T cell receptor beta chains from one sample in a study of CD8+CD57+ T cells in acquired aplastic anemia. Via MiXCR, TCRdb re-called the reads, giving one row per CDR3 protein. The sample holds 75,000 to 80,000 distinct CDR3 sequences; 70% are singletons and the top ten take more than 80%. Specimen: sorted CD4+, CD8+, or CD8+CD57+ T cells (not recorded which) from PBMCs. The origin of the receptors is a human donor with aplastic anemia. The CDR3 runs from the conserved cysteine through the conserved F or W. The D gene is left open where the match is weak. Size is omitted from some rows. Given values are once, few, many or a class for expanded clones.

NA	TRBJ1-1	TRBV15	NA	CATSRDGGSEAFF	TGTGCCACCAGCAGAGATGGCGGGTCTGAAGCTTTCTTT
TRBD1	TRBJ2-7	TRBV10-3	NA	CAIRIGQGGEQYF	TGTGCCATCAGGATCGGACAGGGCGGCGAGCAGTACTTC
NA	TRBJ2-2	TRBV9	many	CASTSLGGELFF	TGTGCCAGCACCTCTCTGGGCGGGGAGCTGTTTTTT
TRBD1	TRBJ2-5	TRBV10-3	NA	CAIRSPTGAETQYF	TGTGCCATCAGGTCCCCAACAGGGGCCGAGACCCAGTACTTC
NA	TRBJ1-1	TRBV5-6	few	CASSFEGRGQPSQNTEAFF	TGTGCCAGCAGCTTCGAAGGGCGGGGACAACCCTCTCAGAACACTGAAGCTTTCTTT
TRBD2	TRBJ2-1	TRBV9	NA	CASSGSGGASNEQFF	TGTGCCAGCAGCGGTAGCGGGGGGGCCAGTAATGAGCAGTTCTTC
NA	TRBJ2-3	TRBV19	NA	CASSTTGVVTDTQYF	TGTGCCAGTAGTACGACGGGGGTGGTAACAGATACGCAGTATTTT
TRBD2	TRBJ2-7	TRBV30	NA	CAWSVWNSGRDYEQYF	TGTGCCTGGAGTGTATGGAATAGCGGGAGGGACTACGAGCAGTACTTC
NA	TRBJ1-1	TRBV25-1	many	CASRLSGNTEAFF	TGTGCCAGCAGATTGTCGGGGAACACTGAAGCTTTCTTT
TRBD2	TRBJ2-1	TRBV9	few	CASSVGAGGGYNEQFF	TGTGCCAGCAGCGTAGGGGCCGGCGGGGGCTACAATGAGCAGTTCTTC
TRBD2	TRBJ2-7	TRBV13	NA	CASSLGLIAGYRYEQYF	TGTGCCAGCAGCTTAGGCCTGATAGCGGGATACCGGTACGAGCAGTACTTC
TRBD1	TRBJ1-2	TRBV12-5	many	CASGATGNYGYTF	TGTGCTAGTGGTGCGACAGGGAACTATGGCTACACCTTC
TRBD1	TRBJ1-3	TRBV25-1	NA	CASSGPGQGTGNTIYF	TGTGCCAGCAGTGGACCGGGACAGGGTACCGGAAACACCATATATTTT
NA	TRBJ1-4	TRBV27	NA	CASSLGPGQNEKLFF	TGTGCCAGCAGTTTAGGGCCAGGTCAGAATGAAAAACTGTTTTTT
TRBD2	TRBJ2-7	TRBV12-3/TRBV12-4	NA	CASTRGRYPNSYEQYF	TGTGCCAGCACGCGCGGGAGGTACCCTAATTCCTACGAGCAGTACTTC
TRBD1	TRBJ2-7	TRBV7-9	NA	CASSLGQGGSYEQYF	TGTGCCAGCAGCCTAGGACAGGGCGGGTCCTACGAGCAGTACTTC
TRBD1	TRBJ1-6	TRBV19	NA	CASRTGTVNSPLHF	TGTGCCAGTCGGACCGGGACAGTAAATTCACCCCTCCACTTT
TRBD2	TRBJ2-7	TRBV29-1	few	CSVIGTSTYEQYF	TGCAGCGTGATCGGGACTAGCACCTACGAGCAGTACTTC
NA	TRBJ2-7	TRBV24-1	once	CVTGNSSYEQYF	TGTGTTACGGGGAACTCTTCCTACGAGCAGTACTTC
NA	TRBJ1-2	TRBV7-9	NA	CASSRQAGYTF	TGTGCCAGCAGCCGACAGGCCGGCTACACCTTC
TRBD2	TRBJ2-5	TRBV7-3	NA	CASSPSGTWGETQYF	TGTGCCAGCAGCCCAAGCGGGACCTGGGGAGAGACCCAGTACTTC
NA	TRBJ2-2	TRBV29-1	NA	CSVGAGPLGTGELFF	TGCAGCGTTGGGGCGGGCCCCCTGGGGACCGGGGAGCTGTTTTTT
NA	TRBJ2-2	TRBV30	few	CAWSEGGYTGELFF	TGTGCCTGGAGTGAAGGGGGTTACACCGGGGAGCTGTTTTTT
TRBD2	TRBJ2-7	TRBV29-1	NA	CSVGGSGRYEQYF	TGCAGCGTTGGAGGTAGCGGGAGGTACGAGCAGTACTTC
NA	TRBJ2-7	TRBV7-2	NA	CASSSERDTYEQYF	TGTGCCAGCAGCTCAGAACGGGACACCTACGAGCAGTACTTC
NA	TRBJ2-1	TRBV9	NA	CASSVLGYEQFF	TGTGCCAGCAGCGTACTAGGGTATGAGCAGTTCTTC
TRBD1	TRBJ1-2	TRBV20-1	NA	CSATPSRGTGVGPYGYTF	TGCAGTGCTACCCCGTCCCGAGGGACAGGGGTGGGGCCCTATGGCTACACCTTC
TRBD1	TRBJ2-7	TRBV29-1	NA	CSVVEQGAFYEQYF	TGCAGCGTTGTCGAACAGGGGGCTTTTTACGAGCAGTACTTC